The present T cell receptor (beta chain) was sequenced within a study of blood T cell repertoires in COVID-19. Study information: Sites in the United States, Italy and Spain provided acute and convalescent COVID-19 samples. T cells, B-cell-depleted T cells, or PBMCs supplied cDNA or gDNA.

Clones were sequenced by immunoSEQ multiplex PCR, and TCRdb holds only the in-frame ones, with some missing. This table holds some 94,000 clones, 55% to 80% found once. This CDR3 is 15 amino acids long. Germline V gives CDR1 MNHEY, CDR2 SVGAGI. Trimming stripped 5 bases from V and 2 bases from J, with 15 bases between. This clonotype originated in a woman aged 55-69 years in a cohort sampled during active or convalescent COVID-19. The sample was peripheral blood. The gene calls are TRBV6-5 and TRBJ1-1; D uncertain. The CDR3 DNA is TGTGCCAGCAGTCCCCGACGGAGTCTTAACACTGAAGCTTTCTTT. Translated: CASSPRRSLNTEAFF.